This T cell receptor beta chain derives from a study of beta chain features in type 1 diabetes. Study-level background: No age, gender or cell yield differences were seen between patients and healthy donors. In all, some 100 million sorted cells from all samples were analyzed.

Every isolated RNA sample was fully reverse transcribed, so sequencing captured expressed TCRB transcripts. Naive, central memory and regulatory T cell samples averaged around 3.5 million immunoSEQ reads each. Sequencing was performed with immunoSEQ multiplex PCR; in TCRdb, only in-frame clones are kept and a portion is missing. The sample yields about 400,000 clones, 10% to 15% seen once. Study conclusions and caveats: When Type 1 diabetes patients were examined, their TCRB CDR3s proved moderately but significantly shorter in all four CD4+ subsets.

V was shortened by 6 bases and J by 3 bases, with 17 bases between the two germline ends. Germline values: CDR1 MNHNS, CDR2 SASEGT. CDR3 length equals 15 residues. Concerning this clone itself: The antigen is unknown.

This chain uses TRBV6-1 with TRBJ1-2; D is ambiguous. This clonotype originated in a woman in her late teens or twenties with type 1 diabetes. What was sequenced was naive CD4+ T cells from blood. This CDR3 is CASSEGVGQDYGYTF. CDR3 nucleotides: TGTGCCAGCAGCGAGGGCGTTGGGCAAGACTATGGCTACACCTTC.